This T cell receptor beta chain came from a study of T cells in Graves' hyperthyroidism and ophthalmopathy. CDR1 DFQATT and CDR2 SNEGSKA come from the germline V gene (reference sequence). The CDR3 consists of 15 residues. Using around 10 ml of fresh peripheral blood, PBMCs were prepared. This clonotype was seen ten or more times. Its target is unknown. Its ends do not fully match the called genes, so a read error is possible. Study conclusions and caveats: Model output signaled ophthalmopathy a median 6.5 months ahead of onset.

There were TCR beta CDR3 regions amplified from RNA transcripts. Using the HTBI primer set, a first-round RT-PCR was run on the TCR CDR3. From the multiplex PCR reads, TCRdb called clonotypes with MiXCR, one entry per CDR3 protein. This table has about 320,000 distinct CDR3 sequences, around 17% appearing once. The TCR sequence derives from a man younger than 45 with Graves' hyperthyroidism. The V call is TRBV20-1, the J call TRBJ1-1; tentative D call: TRBD1 (6 bases). The sequenced sample consisted of blood. In nucleotides, the CDR3 is TGCAGTGCTGGAGATCCAGGGGCCGTTGGGACTGAAGCTTTCTTT. Translation gives CSAGDPGAVGTEAFF.